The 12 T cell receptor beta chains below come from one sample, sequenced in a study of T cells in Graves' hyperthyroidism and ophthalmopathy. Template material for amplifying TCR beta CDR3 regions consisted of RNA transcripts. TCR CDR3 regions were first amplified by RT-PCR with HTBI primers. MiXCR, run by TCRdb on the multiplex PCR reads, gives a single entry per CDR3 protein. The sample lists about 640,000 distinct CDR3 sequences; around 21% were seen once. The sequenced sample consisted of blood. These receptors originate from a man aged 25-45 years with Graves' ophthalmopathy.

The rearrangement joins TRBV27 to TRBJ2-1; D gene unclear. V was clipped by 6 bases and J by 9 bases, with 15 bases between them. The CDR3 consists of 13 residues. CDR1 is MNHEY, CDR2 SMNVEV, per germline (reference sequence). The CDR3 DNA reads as TGTGCCAGCAGCGTTTCATTTGATGGTGAGCAGTTCTTC. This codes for CASSVSFDGEQFF.

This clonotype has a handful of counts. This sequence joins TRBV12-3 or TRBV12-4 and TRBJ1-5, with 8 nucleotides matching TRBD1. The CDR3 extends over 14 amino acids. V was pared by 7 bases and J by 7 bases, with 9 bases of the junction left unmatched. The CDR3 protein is CASTNGQGRQPQHF. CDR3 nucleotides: TGTGCCAGCACCAATGGACAGGGACGCCAGCCCCAGCATTTT.

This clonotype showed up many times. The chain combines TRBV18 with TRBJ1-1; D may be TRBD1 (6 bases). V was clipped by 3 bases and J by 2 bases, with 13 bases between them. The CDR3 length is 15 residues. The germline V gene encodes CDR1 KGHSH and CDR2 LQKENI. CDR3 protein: CASSPRQVENTEAFF. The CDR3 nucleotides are TGTGCCAGCTCACCCAGACAGGTAGAAAACACTGAAGCTTTCTTT. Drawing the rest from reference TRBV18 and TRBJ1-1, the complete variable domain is NAGVMQNPRHLVRRRGQEARLRCSPMKGHSHVYWYRQLPEEGLKFMVYLQKENIIDESGMPKERFSAEFPKEGPSILRIQQVVRGDSAAYFCASSPRQVENTEAFFGQGTRLTVV.

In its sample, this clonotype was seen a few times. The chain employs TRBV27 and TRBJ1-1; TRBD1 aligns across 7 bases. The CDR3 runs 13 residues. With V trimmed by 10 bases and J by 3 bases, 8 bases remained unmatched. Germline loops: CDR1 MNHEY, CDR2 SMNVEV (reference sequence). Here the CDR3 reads CATWDRGDTEAFF. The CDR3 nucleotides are TGTGCCACCTGGGACAGAGGGGACACTGAAGCTTTCTTT.

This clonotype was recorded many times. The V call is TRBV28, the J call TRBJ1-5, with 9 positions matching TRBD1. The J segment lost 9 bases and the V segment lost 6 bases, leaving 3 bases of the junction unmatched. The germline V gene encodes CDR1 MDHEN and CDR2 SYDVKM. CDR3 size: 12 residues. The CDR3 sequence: CASRQGARPQHF. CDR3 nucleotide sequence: TGTGCCAGCAGACAGGGGGCAAGGCCCCAGCATTTT.

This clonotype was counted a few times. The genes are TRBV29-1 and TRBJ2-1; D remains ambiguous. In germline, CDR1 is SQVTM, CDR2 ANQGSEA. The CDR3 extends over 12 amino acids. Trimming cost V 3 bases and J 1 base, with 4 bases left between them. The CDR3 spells CSVDASYNEQFF. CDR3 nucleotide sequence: TGCAGCGTTGATGCGTCCTACAATGAGCAGTTCTTC.

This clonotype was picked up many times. CDR3 bases: TGTGCCAGCAGCTCGGGACTTGCCTACGAGCAGTACTTC. The encoded protein is CASSSGLAYEQYF. The chain carries TRBV27 and TRBJ2-7, with D possibly being TRBD2 (6 bases). Germline V CDR1 and CDR2: MNHEY, SMNVEV (reference sequence). CDR3 length: 13 amino acids. Trimming pared 6 bases from V and 2 bases from J, leaving 11 bases between.

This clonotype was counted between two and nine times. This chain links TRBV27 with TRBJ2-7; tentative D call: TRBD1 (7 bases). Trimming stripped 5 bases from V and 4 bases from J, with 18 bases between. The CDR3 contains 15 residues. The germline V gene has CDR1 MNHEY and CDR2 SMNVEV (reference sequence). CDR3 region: CASSPSMTGRYEQYF. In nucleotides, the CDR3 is TGTGCCAGCAGTCCCTCCATGACAGGGAGGTACGAGCAGTACTTC.

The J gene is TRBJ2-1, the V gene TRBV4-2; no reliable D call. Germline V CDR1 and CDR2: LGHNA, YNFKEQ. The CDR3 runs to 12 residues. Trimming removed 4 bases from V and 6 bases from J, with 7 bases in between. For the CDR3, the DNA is TGTGCCAGCAGCCTCATAGTCAATGAGCAGTTCTTC. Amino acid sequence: CASSLIVNEQFF.

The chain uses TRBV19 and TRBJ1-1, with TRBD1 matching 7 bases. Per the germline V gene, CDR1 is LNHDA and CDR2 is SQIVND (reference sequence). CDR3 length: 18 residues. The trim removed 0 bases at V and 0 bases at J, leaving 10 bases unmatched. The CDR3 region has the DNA TGTGCCAGTAGTATAGATGCTTCGGGACAGCCCATGAACACTGAAGCTTTCTTT. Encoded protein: CASSIDASGQPMNTEAFF.

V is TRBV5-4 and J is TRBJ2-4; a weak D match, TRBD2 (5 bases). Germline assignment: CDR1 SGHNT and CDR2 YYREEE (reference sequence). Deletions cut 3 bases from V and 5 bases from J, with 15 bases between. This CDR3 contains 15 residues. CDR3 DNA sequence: TGTGCCAGCAGCTCTAGGACGGACTTAGAAAACATTCAGTACTTC. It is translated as CASSSRTDLENIQYF.

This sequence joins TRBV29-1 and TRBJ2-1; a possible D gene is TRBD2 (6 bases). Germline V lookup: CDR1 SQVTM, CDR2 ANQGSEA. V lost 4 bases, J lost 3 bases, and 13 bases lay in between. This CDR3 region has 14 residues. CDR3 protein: CSVGRGENYNEQFF. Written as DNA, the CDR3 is TGCAGCGTTGGCCGCGGGGAAAACTACAATGAGCAGTTCTTC.